Presented here are 19 T cell receptor beta chains from one specimen sequenced in a study of T cells in Graves' hyperthyroidism and ophthalmopathy. TCR beta CDR3 region amplification was performed from RNA transcripts. When the TCR CDR3 underwent first-round RT-PCR, the HTBI primer set was used. TCRdb fed the multiplex PCR reads into MiXCR, producing one record per CDR3 protein. The table shows 400,000 to 500,000 distinct CDR3 sequences, with around 15% occurring only once. Sample: blood. The source is a woman under 30 with Graves' hyperthyroidism.

The V and J genes are TRBV6-1 and TRBJ1-6; 9 positions agree with TRBD1. With 8 bases clipped from V and 8 bases from J, the junction kept 1 base outside the gene matches. The CDR3 is made up of 12 amino acids. The V gene's germline CDR1 is MNHNS and CDR2 SASEGT. Here the CDR3 DNA reads TGTGCCAGCGGACAGGGGTATTCACCCCTCCACTTT. Amino acids: CASGQGYSPLHF.

This clonotype was counted at least ten times. The CDR3 nucleotides read TGTGCCAGCAGCTTACTAGGGACTAGAGACAATGAGCAGTTCTTC. Encoded protein: CASSLLGTRDNEQFF. The chain combines TRBV11-2 with TRBJ2-1, with 8 bases fitting TRBD2. From germline, CDR1 is SGHAT and CDR2 FQNNGV. V lost 2 bases, J lost 5 bases, and 5 bases stayed unmatched. CDR3 length: 15 amino acids.

This clonotype has a count of ten or more. The genes are TRBV6-1 and TRBJ1-1; TRBD1 is a possible D gene (6 bases). The CDR3 contains 13 residues. V was trimmed by 5 bases and J by 5 bases, leaving 12 bases between them. Germline CDR1 reads MNHNS; CDR2 reads SASEGT. This CDR3 is CASSYGGWTEAFF. The DNA for the CDR3 is TGTGCCAGCAGTTACGGGGGCTGGACTGAAGCTTTCTTT.

On this clonotype: This may come from a read error, since a much larger clone is one base off. The V and J genes are TRBV7-8 and TRBJ2-3; no firm D call. The length of the CDR3 is 13 residues. Germline V gene data show CDR1 as SGHVS and CDR2 as FQNEAQ. The CDR3 coding sequence is TGTGCCAACAGCCGTAAAGTCACAGATACGCAGTATTTT. Translating gives CANSRKVTDTQYF.

This clonotype has ten or more counts. This chain joins TRBV7-2 and TRBJ1-5; D is possibly TRBD1 (6 bases). Germline assignment: CDR1 SGHTA and CDR2 FQGNSA. The CDR3 totals 15 residues. Trimming shortened V by 3 bases and J by 2 bases, and 11 bases separated the two germline ends. The CDR3 DNA is TGTGCCAGCAGCTTCGGGGCAGGGGGCAATCAGCCCCAGCATTTT. Encoded protein: CASSFGAGGNQPQHF.

In its sample, this clonotype was seen many times. V gene TRBV11-2 combines with J gene TRBJ2-1; a weak D match, TRBD2 (7 bases). V was clipped by 9 bases and J by 7 bases, with 13 bases between them. This CDR3 spans 12 amino acids. The germline V gene encodes CDR1 SGHAT and CDR2 FQNNGV. This CDR3 reads CASEGGTNEQFF. Here the CDR3 DNA reads TGTGCCAGTGAGGGGGGGACAAATGAGCAGTTCTTC.

The rearrangement links TRBV6-4 to TRBJ2-6, with no clear D. V lost 2 bases to trimming and J lost 0 bases, with 8 bases between them. The length of the CDR3 is 16 residues. Per the germline V gene, CDR1 is MRHNA and CDR2 is SNTAGT. CDR3 coding DNA: TGTGCCAGCAGTGACCCGCAAGACTCTGGGGCCAACGTCCTGACTTTC. This encodes CASSDPQDSGANVLTF.

Comments on this clonotype: Just one base apart from a much larger clone, this may be a read error. The chain carries TRBV12-3 or TRBV12-4 and TRBJ2-7; perhaps TRBD1 as D (6 bases). V dropped 7 bases and J dropped 7 bases, with 17 bases sitting between them. The CDR3 extends over 13 amino acids. CDR3 DNA sequence: TGTGCCAGCAATCCCTACAGGGTCAGAGAGCAGTACTTC. Its translation: CASNPYRVREQYF.

This clonotype came up many times. The rearrangement joins TRBV10-3 to TRBJ1-1; TRBD1 might be the D (5 bases). The germline gives CDR1 ENHRY, CDR2 SYGVKD. V lost 0 bases, J lost 8 bases, and 10 bases lay in between. CDR3 length equals 13 residues. CDR3 DNA: TGTGCCATCAGTGAGTCGGGACGTGGAGAAGCTTTCTTT. Residues: CAISESGRGEAFF.

This clonotype was seen only once. At one end the junction does not follow the germline gene, possibly because of a read error. This rearrangement joins TRBV5-6 to TRBJ1-1; D may be TRBD1 (5 bases). The CDR3 extends over 14 amino acids. From germline, CDR1 is SGHDT and CDR2 YYEEEE. CDR3 sequence (DNA): TGTGCCAGCAACTTGCGGGGGTCGAACACTGAAGCTTTCTTT. It is translated as CASNLRGSNTEAFF.

This sequence joins TRBV15 and TRBJ1-5; 11 bases are a match to TRBD1. This CDR3 comprises 16 residues. Germline values: CDR1 LNHNV, CDR2 YYDKDF (reference sequence). With 3 bases clipped from V and 4 bases from J, the junction kept 5 bases outside the gene matches. CDR3 loop: CATSSPGDRGNQPQHF. The CDR3 DNA sequence: TGTGCCACCAGCAGCCCCGGGGACAGGGGGAATCAGCCCCAGCATTTT.

J is TRBJ2-5 and V is TRBV12-3 or TRBV12-4; TRBD2 aligns across 15 bases. J lost 4 bases, V lost 3 bases, and 12 bases had no gene match. CDR3 size: 19 residues. The CDR3 loop is CASSFLRTSGRARGETQYF. The CDR3 DNA reads TGTGCCAGCAGTTTCCTCCGGACTAGCGGGAGGGCCCGGGGAGAGACCCAGTACTTC.

This clonotype has at least ten counts. The rearrangement joins TRBV12-3 or TRBV12-4 to TRBJ1-1, with D perhaps TRBD1 (6 bases). The CDR3 contains 13 residues. V lost 6 bases and J 11 bases, leaving 19 bases between the germline ends. The CDR3 sequence: CASRATGTWGAFF. Written as DNA, the CDR3 is TGTGCCAGCAGAGCTACAGGGACTTGGGGGGCTTTCTTT.

A remark on this clonotype: A much larger clone differs from this one at a single base, so this may be a read error. This chain links TRBV28 with TRBJ1-2; D is perhaps TRBD1 (5 bases). Germline assignment: CDR1 MDHEN and CDR2 SYDVKM. This CDR3 comprises 11 residues. The CDR3 DNA sequence: TGTGCCGCGAGCTGGGGCGATGGCCACACCTTC. It translates to CAASWGDGHTF.

Notes on this clonotype: A much more abundant neighbour one base away suggests this may be a read error. The chain is built from TRBV6-2 or TRBV6-3 and TRBJ2-1, with 10 bases matching TRBD2. The J call may be incorrect, as the DNA end agrees better with TRBJ2-7. The CDR3 spans 15 residues. Germline V gene data show CDR1 as MNHEY and CDR2 as SVGEGT. CDR3 sequence (DNA): TGTGCCAGCCAGGTCTCCATTAGCGGGAGGAATGAGCAGTACTTC. Translation: CASQVSISGRNEQYF.

This clonotype appeared many times. The chain combines TRBV24-1 with TRBJ1-1; TRBD1 matches at 10 bases. This CDR3 contains 16 residues. Trimming took 4 bases from V and 8 from J; bases not matched to a gene: 12. CDR1 is KGHDR and CDR2 is SFDVKD in the germline V gene. CDR3 sequence (DNA): TGTGCCACCAGTGAGGGTCGGACAGGGGGGCGAGTGGAAGCTTTCTTT. Translating gives CATSEGRTGGRVEAFF.

This clonotype was seen more than once but under ten times. CDR3: CSASQGYTEAFF. The CDR3 DNA is TGCAGTGCTAGTCAGGGATACACTGAAGCTTTCTTT. The chain couples TRBV20-1 to TRBJ1-1, with D perhaps matching TRBD1 (5 bases). CDR1 is DFQATT, CDR2 SNEGSKA, per germline (reference sequence). There are 12 residues in the CDR3. Trimming removed 3 bases at V and 3 bases at J, with 8 bases between.

This clonotype occurred many times. The rearrangement uses TRBV20-1 and TRBJ1-1; TRBD1 might be the D (5 bases). Trimming removed 7 bases at V and 0 bases at J, with 12 bases between. The CDR3 has 13 amino acids. Germline V CDR1 and CDR2: DFQATT, SNEGSKA (reference sequence). CDR3 amino acids: CSGPGRVNTEAFF. CDR3 sequence (DNA): TGCAGTGGGCCGGGCAGGGTGAACACTGAAGCTTTCTTT.

At least ten counts were recorded for this clonotype. This rearrangement joins TRBV2 to TRBJ1-1; a possible D gene is TRBD1 (5 bases). Germline V lookup: CDR1 SNHLY, CDR2 FYNNEI. The CDR3 is 13 amino acids. Trimming removed 7 bases at V and 0 bases at J, with 9 bases between. CDR3 DNA: TGTGCCAGCATGCCAGGGTTGAACACTGAAGCTTTCTTT. Translation: CASMPGLNTEAFF.